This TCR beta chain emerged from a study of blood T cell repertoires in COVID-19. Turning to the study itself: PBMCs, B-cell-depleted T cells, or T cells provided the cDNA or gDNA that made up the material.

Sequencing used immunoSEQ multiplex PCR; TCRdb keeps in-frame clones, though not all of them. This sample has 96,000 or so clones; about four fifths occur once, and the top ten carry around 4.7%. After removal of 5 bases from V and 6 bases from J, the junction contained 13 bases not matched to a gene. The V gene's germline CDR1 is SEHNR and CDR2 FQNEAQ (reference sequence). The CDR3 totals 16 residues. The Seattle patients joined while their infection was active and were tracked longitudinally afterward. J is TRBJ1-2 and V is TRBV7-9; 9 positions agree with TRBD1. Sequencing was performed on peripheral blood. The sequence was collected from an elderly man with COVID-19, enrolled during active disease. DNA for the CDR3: TGTGCCAGCAGCCCCTTTCCGGGACAGGGAAACGATGGCTACACCTTC. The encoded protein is CASSPFPGQGNDGYTF.